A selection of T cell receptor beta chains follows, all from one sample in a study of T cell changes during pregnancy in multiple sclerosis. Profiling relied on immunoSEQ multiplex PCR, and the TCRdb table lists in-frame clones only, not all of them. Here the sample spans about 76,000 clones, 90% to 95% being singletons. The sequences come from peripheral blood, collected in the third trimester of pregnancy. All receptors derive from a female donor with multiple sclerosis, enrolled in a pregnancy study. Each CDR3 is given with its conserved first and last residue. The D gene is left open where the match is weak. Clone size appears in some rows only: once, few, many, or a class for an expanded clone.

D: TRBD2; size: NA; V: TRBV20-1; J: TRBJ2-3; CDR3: CSAAGGDTQYF; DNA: TGCAGTGCTGCGGGGGGGGATACGCAGTATTTT
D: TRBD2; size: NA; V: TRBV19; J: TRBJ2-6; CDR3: CASTPTLAGGPSGANVLTF; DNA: TGTGCCAGTACCCCTACACTAGCGGGGGGGCCCTCTGGGGCCAACGTCCTGACTTTC
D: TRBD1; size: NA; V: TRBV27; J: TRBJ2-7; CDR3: CASSFSPPGQIYEQYF; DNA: TGTGCCAGCAGTTTCTCTCCACCGGGACAGATCTACGAGCAGTACTTC
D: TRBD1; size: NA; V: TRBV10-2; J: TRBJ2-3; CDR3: CASRKQGAFADTQYF; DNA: TGCGCCAGCAGGAAACAGGGGGCGTTTGCAGATACGCAGTATTTT
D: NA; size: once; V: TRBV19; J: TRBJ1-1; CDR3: CASSTREDTEAFF; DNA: TGTGCCAGTAGTACGCGGGAGGACACTGAAGCTTTCTTT
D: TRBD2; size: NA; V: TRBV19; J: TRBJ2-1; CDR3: CAVRRASGGRNEQFF; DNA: TGTGCCGTAAGGCGGGCTAGCGGGGGGCGCAATGAGCAGTTCTTC
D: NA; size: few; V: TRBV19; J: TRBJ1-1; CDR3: CASSPRDLNTEAFF; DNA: TGTGCCAGTAGTCCCCGGGATTTGAACACTGAAGCTTTCTTT
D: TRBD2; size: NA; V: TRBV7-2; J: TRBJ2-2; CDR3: CASSPLAGGQVIGELFF; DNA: TGTGCCAGCAGCCCACTAGCGGGGGGGCAGGTTATCGGGGAGCTGTTTTTT
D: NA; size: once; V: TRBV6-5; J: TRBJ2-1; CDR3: CASSYTYREGEQFF; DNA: TGTGCCAGCAGTTACACCTACAGGGAAGGTGAGCAGTTCTTC
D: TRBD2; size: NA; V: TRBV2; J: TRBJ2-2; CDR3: CASRRGATLTDTGELFF; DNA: TGTGCCTCTCGGCGGGGGGCCACGCTAACAGACACCGGGGAGCTGTTTTTT
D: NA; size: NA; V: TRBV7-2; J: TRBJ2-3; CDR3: CASSPPGQTQYF; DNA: TGTGCCAGCAGCCCGCCCGGACAGACGCAGTATTTT
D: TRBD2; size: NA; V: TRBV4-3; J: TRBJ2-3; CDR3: CASSQDIGSSGSTDTQYF; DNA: TGCGCCAGCAGCCAAGATATAGGGTCTAGCGGGAGCACAGATACGCAGTATTTT
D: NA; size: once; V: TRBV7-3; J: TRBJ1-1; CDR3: CASSLTQGGVTEAFF; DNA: TGTGCCAGCAGCTTAACACAGGGAGGGGTCACTGAAGCTTTCTTT
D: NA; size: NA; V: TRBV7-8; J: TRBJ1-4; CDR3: CASRKGEGEKLFF; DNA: TGTGCCAGCAGGAAGGGGGAAGGGGAAAAACTGTTTTTT
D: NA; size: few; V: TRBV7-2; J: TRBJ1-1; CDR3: CASSPQESAFF; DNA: TGTGCCAGCAGCCCTCAAGAGTCGGCTTTCTTT
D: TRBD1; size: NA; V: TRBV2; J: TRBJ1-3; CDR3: CASSEGKGARDLSSGNTIYF; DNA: TGTGCCAGCAGTGAAGGGAAGGGGGCCCGGGACCTTAGCTCTGGAAACACCATATATTTT
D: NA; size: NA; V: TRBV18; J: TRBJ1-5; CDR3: CASSPSNSNQPQHF; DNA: TGTGCCAGCTCACCGTCCAATAGCAATCAGCCCCAGCATTTT
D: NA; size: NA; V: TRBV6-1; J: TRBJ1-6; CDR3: CASSVRFEARALHF; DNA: TGTGCCAGCAGTGTGCGGTTCGAGGCCAGGGCCCTCCACTTT
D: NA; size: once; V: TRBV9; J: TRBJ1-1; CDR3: CASSVAGSFNTEAFF; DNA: TGTGCCAGCAGCGTAGCGGGGTCGTTCAACACTGAAGCTTTCTTT
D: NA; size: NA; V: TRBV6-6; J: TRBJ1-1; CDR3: CASSYSDRKNTEAFF; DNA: TGTGCCAGCAGTTATTCCGACAGGAAGAACACTGAAGCTTTCTTT
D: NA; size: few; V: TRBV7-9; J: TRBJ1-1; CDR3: CASSLRRTNTEAFF; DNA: TGTGCCAGCAGCTTAAGGAGGACGAACACTGAAGCTTTCTTT
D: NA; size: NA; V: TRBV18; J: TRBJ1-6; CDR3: CASSPPAAYNSPLHF; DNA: TGTGCCAGCTCACCACCGGCAGCCTATAATTCACCCCTCCACTTT
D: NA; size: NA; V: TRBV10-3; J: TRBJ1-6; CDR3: CAISESGRGSNSPLHF; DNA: TGTGCCATCAGTGAGTCGGGCAGGGGTAGTAATTCACCCCTCCACTTT
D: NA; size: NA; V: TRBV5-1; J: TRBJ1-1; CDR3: CASSLGQGGTEAFF; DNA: TGCGCCAGCAGCTTAGGGCAGGGAGGCACTGAAGCTTTCTTT
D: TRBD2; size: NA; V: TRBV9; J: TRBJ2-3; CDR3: CASSVMAGGPTDTQYF; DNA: TGTGCCAGCAGCGTAATGGCGGGGGGGCCCACAGATACGCAGTATTTT
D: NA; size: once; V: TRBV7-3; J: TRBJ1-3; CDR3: CASSITRSGNTIYF; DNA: TGTGCCAGCAGCATCACTCGATCTGGAAACACCATATATTTT
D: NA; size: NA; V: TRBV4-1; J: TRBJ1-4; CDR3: CASSQLKGKVLNEKLFF; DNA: TGCGCCAGCAGCCAACTTAAGGGGAAGGTGTTGAATGAAAAACTGTTTTTT
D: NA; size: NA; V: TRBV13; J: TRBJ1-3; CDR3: CASSPGRGAIYF; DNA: TGTGCCAGCAGCCCCGGGCGGGGTGCCATATATTTT
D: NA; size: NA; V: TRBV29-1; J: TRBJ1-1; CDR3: CSVLGPTEAFF; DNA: TGCAGCGTCCTGGGGCCAACTGAAGCTTTCTTT
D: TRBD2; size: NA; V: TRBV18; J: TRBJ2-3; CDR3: CASSPIPLAGQGDTQYF; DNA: TGTGCCAGCTCACCAATTCCCCTAGCGGGGCAGGGAGATACGCAGTATTTT
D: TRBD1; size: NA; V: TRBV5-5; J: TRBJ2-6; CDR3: CASSRQGWSSGANVLTF; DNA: TGTGCCAGCAGCCGACAGGGGTGGAGTTCCGGGGCCAACGTCCTGACTTTC
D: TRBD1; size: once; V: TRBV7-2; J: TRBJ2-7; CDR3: CASRPLTGTGGYEQYF; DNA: TGTGCCAGCAGACCTCTGACCGGGACAGGGGGCTACGAGCAGTACTTC
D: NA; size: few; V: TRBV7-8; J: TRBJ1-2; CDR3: CASSTQQGWGYTF; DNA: TGTGCCAGCAGCACACAACAGGGTTGGGGCTACACCTTC
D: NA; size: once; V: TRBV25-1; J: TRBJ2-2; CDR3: CASSFRDYTGELFF; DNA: TGTGCCAGCAGTTTCCGAGACTACACCGGGGAGCTGTTTTTT
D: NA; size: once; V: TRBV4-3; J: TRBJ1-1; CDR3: CASSQDRVTQAFF; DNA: TGCGCCAGCAGCCAAGATCGGGTCACCCAAGCTTTCTTT
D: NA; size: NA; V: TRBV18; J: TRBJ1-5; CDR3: CASSPLSGSNQPQHF; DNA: TGTGCCAGCTCACCCCTTTCCGGGAGCAATCAGCCCCAGCATTTT
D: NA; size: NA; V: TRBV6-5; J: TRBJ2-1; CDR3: CASSYSRGGSYNEQFF; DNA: TGTGCCAGCAGTTACTCAAGGGGTGGCTCCTACAATGAGCAGTTCTTC
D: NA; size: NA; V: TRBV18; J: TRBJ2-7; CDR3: CASSPPGVWYEQYF; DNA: TGTGCCAGCTCACCCCCCGGGGTATGGTACGAGCAGTACTTC
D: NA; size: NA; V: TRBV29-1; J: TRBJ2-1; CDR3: CSVESDNEQFF; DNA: TGCAGCGTTGAATCGGACAATGAGCAGTTCTTC
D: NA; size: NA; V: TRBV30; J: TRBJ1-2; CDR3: CAWKPSVYYGYTF; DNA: TGTGCCTGGAAACCGAGCGTATACTATGGCTACACCTTC
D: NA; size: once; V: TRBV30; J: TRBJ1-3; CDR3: CAWSGGVGNTIYF; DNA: TGTGCCTGGAGTGGGGGGGTCGGGAACACCATATATTTT
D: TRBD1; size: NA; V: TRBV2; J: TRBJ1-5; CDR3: CASSEGRGTGRQPQHF; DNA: TGTGCCAGCAGTGAGGGTAGGGGGACAGGGCGACAGCCCCAGCATTTT
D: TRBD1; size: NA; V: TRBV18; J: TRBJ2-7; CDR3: CASSSNYRGPPYEQYF; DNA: TGTGCCAGCTCATCAAACTACAGGGGGCCTCCCTACGAGCAGTACTTC
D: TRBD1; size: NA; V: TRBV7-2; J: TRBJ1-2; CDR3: CASSSRQGTNYGYTF; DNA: TGTGCCAGCAGCTCGCGACAGGGGACAAACTATGGCTACACCTTC
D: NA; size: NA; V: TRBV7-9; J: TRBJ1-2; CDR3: CASLVGEGYTF; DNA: TGTGCCAGCCTTGTAGGGGAAGGCTACACCTTC
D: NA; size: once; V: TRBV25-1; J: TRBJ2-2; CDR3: CASSESESYSLGGELFF; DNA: TGTGCCAGCAGTGAATCAGAATCCTACAGTCTTGGCGGGGAGCTGTTTTTT
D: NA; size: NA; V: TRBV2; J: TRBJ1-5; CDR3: CASCPPGRQPQHF; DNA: TGTGCCAGCTGCCCACCAGGTCGGCAGCCCCAGCATTTT
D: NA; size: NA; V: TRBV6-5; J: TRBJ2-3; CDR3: CASSTQRRGTDTQYF; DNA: TGTGCCAGCAGTACCCAGAGGAGGGGCACAGATACGCAGTATTTT
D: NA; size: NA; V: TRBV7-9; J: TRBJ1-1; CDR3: CASSLGLLNTEAFF; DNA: TGTGCCAGCAGCTTAGGGCTGTTAAACACTGAAGCTTTCTTT
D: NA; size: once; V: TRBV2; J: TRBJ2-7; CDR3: CASSGRSSERTYEQYF; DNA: TGTGCCAGCAGTGGGAGAAGCTCGGAAAGGACCTACGAGCAGTACTTC
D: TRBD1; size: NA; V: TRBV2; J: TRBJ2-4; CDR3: CASSPGTGEEGIQYF; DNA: TGTGCCAGCAGTCCCGGGACAGGGGAAGAGGGCATTCAGTACTTC
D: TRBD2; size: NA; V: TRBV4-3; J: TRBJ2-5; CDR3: CASSPVAGAQETQYF; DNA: TGCGCCAGCAGCCCTGTAGCGGGGGCGCAAGAGACCCAGTACTTC
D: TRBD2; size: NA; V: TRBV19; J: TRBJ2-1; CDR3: CASSVVAGDMRFF; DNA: TGTGCCAGTAGTGTGGTAGCGGGGGACATGAGGTTCTTC
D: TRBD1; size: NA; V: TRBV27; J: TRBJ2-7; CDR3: CASSYGTGFEQYF; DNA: TGTGCCAGCAGTTACGGGACAGGGTTCGAGCAGTACTTC
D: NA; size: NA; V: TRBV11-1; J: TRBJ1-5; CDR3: CASSPTRGQPQHF; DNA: TGTGCCAGCAGCCCCACTCGCGGGCAGCCCCAGCATTTT
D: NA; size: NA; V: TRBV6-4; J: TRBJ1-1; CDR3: CASSDSSPGNTEAFF; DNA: TGTGCCAGCAGTGACTCGAGTCCAGGGAATACTGAAGCTTTCTTT
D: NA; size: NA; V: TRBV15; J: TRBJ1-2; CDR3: CATSRDVPTTYGYTF; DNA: TGTGCCACCAGCAGAGATGTACCCACTACCTATGGCTACACCTTC
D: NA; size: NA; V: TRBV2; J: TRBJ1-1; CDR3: CASKDTGLSTEAFF; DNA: TGTGCCAGCAAAGACACGGGATTAAGCACTGAAGCTTTCTTT
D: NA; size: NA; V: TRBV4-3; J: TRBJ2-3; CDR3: CASSQDRQGPDTQYF; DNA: TGCGCCAGCAGCCAAGATAGGCAGGGGCCAGATACGCAGTATTTT